This record covers a single T cell receptor beta chain. Its target is not known. This record comes from a study of regulatory T cells in long-lasting Graves disease. With iRepertoire HTBI primers and Arm-PCR of CDR3 regions, TCR beta libraries were built. In the study's own analysis: Across the samples, identification revealed approximately 66 TRBV and 11 to 15 TRBJ segments. One entry per CDR3 protein, called by TCRdb with MiXCR from the multiplex PCR reads. The V and J calls, along with clone size, are taken from TCRdb and not from the paper's own processing. The sample shows about 240,000 distinct CDR3 sequences, 20% of them seen only once. The CDR3 consists of 15 residues. Germline lookup yields CDR1 LGHDT and CDR2 YNNKEL (reference sequence). The V and J ends lost 0 bases and 8 bases, in that order; junction bases with no gene match: 9. Study observations and caveats: The study found TRBV28, TRBJ1-2 and TRBJ2-5 favored in persistent disease. Accuracy may have been reduced by the small sample size. In persistent patients, shared public clonotypes (roughly 2,700) outnumbered those in new patients (about 970).

Time point: newly diagnosed GD, antithyroid drugs for less than 3 months. Following extraction of RNA from PBMCs, that RNA was used to make the TCR library. The sequencing used peripheral blood mononuclear cells (PBMCs), collected at new diagnosis, from a patient treated with antithyroid drugs. The sequence was collected from a female donor with Graves disease. The chain combines TRBV3-1 with TRBJ1-2; 7 bases align to TRBD1. As DNA, the CDR3 is TGTGCCAGCAGCCAAGATTTTCTACAGGGGCAAGGCTACACCTTC. Encoded protein: CASSQDFLQGQGYTF.